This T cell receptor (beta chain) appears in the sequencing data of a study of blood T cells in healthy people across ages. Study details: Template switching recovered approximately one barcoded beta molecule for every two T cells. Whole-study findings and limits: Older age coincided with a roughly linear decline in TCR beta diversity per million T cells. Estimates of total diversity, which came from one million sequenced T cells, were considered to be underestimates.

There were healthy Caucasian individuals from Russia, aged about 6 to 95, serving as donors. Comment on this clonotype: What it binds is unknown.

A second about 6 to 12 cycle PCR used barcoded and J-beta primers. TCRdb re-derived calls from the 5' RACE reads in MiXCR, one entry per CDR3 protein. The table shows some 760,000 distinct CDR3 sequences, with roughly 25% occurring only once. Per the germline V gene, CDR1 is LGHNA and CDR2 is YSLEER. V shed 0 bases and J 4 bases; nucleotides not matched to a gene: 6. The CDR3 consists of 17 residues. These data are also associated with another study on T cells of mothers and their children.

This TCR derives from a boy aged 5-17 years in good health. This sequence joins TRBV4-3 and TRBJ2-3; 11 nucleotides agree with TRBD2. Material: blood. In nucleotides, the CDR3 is TGCGCCAGCAGCCAAGATTGGCTAGCGGGGGGATCAGATACGCAGTATTTT. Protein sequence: CASSQDWLAGGSDTQYF.